This T cell receptor (beta chain) was sequenced in a study of cytomegalovirus exposure and HLA in healthy donors. This CDR3 is built from 17 residues. A multiplex PCR was run with 60 Vbeta primers and 13 Jbeta primers. Repertoires were generated with immunoSEQ multiplex PCR, while TCRdb's copy carries only in-frame clones and drops some. Among 150,000 or so clones listed, roughly four fifths were seen once. Overall study findings and caveats: Indistinguishability led to the exclusion of some V segments, TRBV6-2 and TRBV6-3 included. Presence/absence analysis assumed near-uniform sequencing depth across donors.

As regards this clone: Its antigen is undetermined.

The receptor was isolated from a man in his fifties in good health and CMV-seropositive. The chain joins TRBV21-1 to TRBJ2-7; the table's TRBD2 call for D was not verified on the DNA. TRBV21-1 is flagged as a pseudogene. What was sequenced was PBMCs. The CDR3 DNA follows: TGTGCCAGCAGCAAAGTCATGGTGCTAGCGGGAGCCTACGAGCAGTACTTC. As protein: CASSKVMVLAGAYEQYF.